This T cell receptor beta chain was captured by sequencing in a study of CD8 T cell repertoires and HIV-1 epitope variants. At the level of the study: Controls were a CMV, EBV and flu peptide pool, Ebola AY9 negative control, and no-peptide well.

Sequenced by immunoSEQ multiplex PCR; TCRdb stores in-frame clones only, minus some. The data show thousands of clones, 55% to 75% seen once. On this clone: Its antigen is undetermined.

Broader study findings: Some ten TCR beta clonotypes were antigen-specific, roughly six apparently recognizing autologous or escape variants.

The clonotype originates from a male donor with HIV. Material for sequencing was cultured CD8+ T cells derived from PBMCs.

The CDR3 DNA reads TGTGCCAGCAGTTACTCCTTCTCTGGGGCCAACGTCCTGACTTTC. It is translated as CASSYSFSGANVLTF. The chain is built from TRBV6-5 and TRBJ2-6, with D uncertain. Germline V gives CDR1 MNHEY, CDR2 SVGAGI. Trimming cost V 0 bases and J 0 bases, with 3 bases left between them. This CDR3 has 15 residues.